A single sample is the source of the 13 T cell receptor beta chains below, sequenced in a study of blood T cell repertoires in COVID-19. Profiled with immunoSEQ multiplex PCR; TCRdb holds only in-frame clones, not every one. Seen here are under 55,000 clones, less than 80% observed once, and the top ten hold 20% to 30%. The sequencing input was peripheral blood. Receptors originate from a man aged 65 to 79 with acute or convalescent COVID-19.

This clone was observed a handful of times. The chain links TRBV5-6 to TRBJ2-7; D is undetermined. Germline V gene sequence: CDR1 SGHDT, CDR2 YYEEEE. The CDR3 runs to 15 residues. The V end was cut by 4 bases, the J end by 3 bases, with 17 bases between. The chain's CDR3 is CASSLGSRSRYEQYF. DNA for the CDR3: TGTGCCAGCAGCCTAGGATCTCGTAGTCGCTACGAGCAGTACTTC.

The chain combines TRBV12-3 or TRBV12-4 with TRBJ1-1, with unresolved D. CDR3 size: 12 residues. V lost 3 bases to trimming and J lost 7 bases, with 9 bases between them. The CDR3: CASSLNAGEAFF. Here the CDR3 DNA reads TGTGCCAGCAGTTTGAATGCGGGTGAAGCTTTCTTT.

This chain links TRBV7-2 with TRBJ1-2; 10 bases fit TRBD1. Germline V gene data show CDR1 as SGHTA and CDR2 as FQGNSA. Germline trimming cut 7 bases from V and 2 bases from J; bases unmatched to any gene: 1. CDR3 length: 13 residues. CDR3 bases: TGTGCCAGCACGGACAGGGGGAACTATGGCTACACCTTC. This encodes CASTDRGNYGYTF. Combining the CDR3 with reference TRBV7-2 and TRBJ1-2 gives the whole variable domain GAGVSQSPSNKVTEKGKDVELRCDPISGHTALYWYRQSLGQGLEFLIYFQGNSAPDKSGLPSDRFSAERTGGSVSTLTIQRTQQEDSAVYLCASTDRGNYGYTFGSGTRLTVV.

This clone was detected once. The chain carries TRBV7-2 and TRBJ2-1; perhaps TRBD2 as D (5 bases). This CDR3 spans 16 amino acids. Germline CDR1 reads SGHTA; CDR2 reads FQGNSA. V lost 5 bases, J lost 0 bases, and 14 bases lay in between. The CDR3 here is CASSPRAASSYNEQFF. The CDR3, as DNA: TGTGCCAGCAGCCCGAGGGCAGCCAGCTCCTACAATGAGCAGTTCTTC.

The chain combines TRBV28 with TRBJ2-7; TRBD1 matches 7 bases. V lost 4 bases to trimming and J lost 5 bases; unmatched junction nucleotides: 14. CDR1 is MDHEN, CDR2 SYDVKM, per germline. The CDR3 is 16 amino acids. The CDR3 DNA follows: TGTGCCAGCAGTTCGATGGGACAGCCGAGAGCGGACGAGCAGTACTTC. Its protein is CASSSMGQPRADEQYF.

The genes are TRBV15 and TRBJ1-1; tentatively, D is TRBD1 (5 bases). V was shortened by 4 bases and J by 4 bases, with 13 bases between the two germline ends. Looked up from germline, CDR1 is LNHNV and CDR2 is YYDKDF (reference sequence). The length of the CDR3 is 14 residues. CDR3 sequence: CATSKGRRGTEAFF. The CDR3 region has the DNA TGTGCCACCAGCAAGGGGCGGCGGGGCACTGAAGCTTTCTTT. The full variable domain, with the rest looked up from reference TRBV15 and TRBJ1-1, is DAMVIQNPRYQVTQFGKPVTLSCSQTLNHNVMYWYQQKSSQAPKLLFHYYDKDFNNEADTPDNFQSRRPNTSFCFLDIRSPGLGDTAMYLCATSKGRRGTEAFFGQGTRLTVV.

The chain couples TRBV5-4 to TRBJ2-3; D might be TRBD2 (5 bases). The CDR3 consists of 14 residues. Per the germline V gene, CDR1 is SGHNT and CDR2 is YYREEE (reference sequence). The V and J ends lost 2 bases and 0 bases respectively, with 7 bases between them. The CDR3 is CASSFSGSTDTQYF. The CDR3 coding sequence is TGTGCCAGCAGCTTCAGCGGAAGCACAGATACGCAGTATTTT.

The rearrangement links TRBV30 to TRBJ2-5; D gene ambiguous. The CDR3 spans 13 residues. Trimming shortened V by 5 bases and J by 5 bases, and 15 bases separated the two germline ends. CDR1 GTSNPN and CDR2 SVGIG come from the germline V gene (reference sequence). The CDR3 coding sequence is TGTGCCTGGGACCGAGGCCAGATGGAGACCCAGTACTTC. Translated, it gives CAWDRGQMETQYF. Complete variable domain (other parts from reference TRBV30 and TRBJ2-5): SQTIHQWPATLVQPVGSPLSLECTVEGTSNPNLYWYRQAAGRGLQLLFYSVGIGQISSEVPQNLSASRPQDRQFILSSKKLLLSDSGFYLCAWDRGQMETQYFGPGTRLLVL.

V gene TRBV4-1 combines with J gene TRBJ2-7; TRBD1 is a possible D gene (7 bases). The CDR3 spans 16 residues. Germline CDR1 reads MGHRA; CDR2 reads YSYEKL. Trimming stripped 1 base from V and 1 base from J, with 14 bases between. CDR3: CASSQGGGGLSYEQYF. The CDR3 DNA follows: TGCGCCAGCAGCCAAGGTGGAGGGGGCCTATCCTACGAGCAGTACTTC.

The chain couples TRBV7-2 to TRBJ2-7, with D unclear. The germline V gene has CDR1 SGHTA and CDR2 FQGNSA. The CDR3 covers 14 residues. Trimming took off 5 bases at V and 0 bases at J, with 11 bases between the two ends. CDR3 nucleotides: TGTGCCAGCAGCATAGATTTCTTCTCCTACGAGCAGTACTTC. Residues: CASSIDFFSYEQYF. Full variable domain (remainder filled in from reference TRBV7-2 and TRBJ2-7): GAGVSQSPSNKVTEKGKDVELRCDPISGHTALYWYRQSLGQGLEFLIYFQGNSAPDKSGLPSDRFSAERTGGSVSTLTIQRTQQEDSAVYLCASSIDFFSYEQYFGPGTRLTVT.

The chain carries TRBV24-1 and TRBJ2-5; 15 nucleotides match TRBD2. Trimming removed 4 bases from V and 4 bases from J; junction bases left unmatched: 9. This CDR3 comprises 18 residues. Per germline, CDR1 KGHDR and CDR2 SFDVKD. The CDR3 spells CATSDSTLGLAGGETQYF. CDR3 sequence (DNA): TGTGCCACCAGTGACTCTACTTTGGGACTAGCGGGAGGAGAGACCCAGTACTTC.

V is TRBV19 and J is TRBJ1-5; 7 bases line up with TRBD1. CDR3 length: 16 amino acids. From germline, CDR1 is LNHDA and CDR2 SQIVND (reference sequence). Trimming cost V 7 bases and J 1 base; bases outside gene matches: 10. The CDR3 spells CASTNPQGISNQPQHF. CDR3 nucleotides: TGTGCCAGTACCAATCCACAGGGGATCAGCAATCAGCCCCAGCATTTT. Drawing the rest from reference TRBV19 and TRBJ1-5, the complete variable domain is DGGITQSPKYLFRKEGQNVTLSCEQNLNHDAMYWYRQDPGQGLRLIYYSQIVNDFQKGDIAEGYSVSREKKESFPLTVTSAQKNPTAFYLCASTNPQGISNQPQHFGDGTRLSIL.

The CDR3 is CASSEMGGENQPQHF. CDR3 nucleotide sequence: TGTGCCAGCAGTGAAATGGGAGGAGAAAATCAGCCCCAGCATTTT. V usage is TRBV2 and J usage is TRBJ1-5; no firm D call. Per the germline V gene, CDR1 is SNHLY and CDR2 is FYNNEI. The CDR3 totals 15 residues. Trimming cost V 2 bases and J 4 bases, with 12 bases left between them.